This T cell receptor beta chain was retrieved from a study of identical twins. Each CDR3 protein gets one entry after TCRdb re-called the 5' RACE reads with MiXCR. The table lists about 660,000 distinct CDR3 sequences, approximately 9% of them singletons. Trimming removed 3 bases from V and 5 bases from J, with 11 bases in between. Germline loops: CDR1 SQVTM, CDR2 ANQGSEA. The CDR3 consists of 13 residues. Every one of the donors was a healthy Caucasian. In its sample, this clonotype was seen a few times. Its antigen is unidentified. General observations from the study: Abundant beta clonotypes from cord blood had fewer insertions, unlike memory repertoires, which showed none.

The data also belong to a second study, concerning yellow fever vaccine responses in identical twins.

This rearrangement joins TRBV29-1 to TRBJ2-1; no definite D call. The receptor was derived from a woman aged 18 to 35 in good health. Sequenced input: PBMCs. CDR3 sequence reads: CSVDGLVDNEQFF. Written as DNA, the CDR3 is TGCAGCGTTGATGGCCTAGTTGACAATGAGCAGTTCTTC.